This TCR beta chain appears in the sequencing data of a study of CD8+ T cells in alopecia areata. Study as a whole: The study gave treated patients oral tofacitinib at 5 to 10 mg twice daily. The study gave tofacitinib for 6 to 18 months, then 6 months off drug. General observations from the study: It was lesional scalp, especially alopecia totalis/universalis, that showed higher clonality than normal scalp.

CDR1 and CDR2 from the germline V gene are LGHNA and YSLEER. The CDR3 is 16 amino acids. The junction had 5 bases not matched to a gene; V was cut back by 4 bases and J by 0 bases. Comments on this clone: The antigen is not known.

RNA extraction and reverse transcription yielded cDNA as sequencing template. Only in-frame clones appear in the TCRdb table, and some are missing; sequencing was by immunoSEQ multiplex PCR. The sample records 170,000 or so clones, 63% being singletons. This clonotype originated in a human donor with alopecia areata. This chain uses TRBV4-3 with TRBJ1-5; 8 nucleotides line up with TRBD1. Sequenced material: CD4+ T cells sorted from blood, taken at week 0. CDR3 in DNA: TGCGCCAGCAGCCTCGGGACAGGCCATAGCAATCAGCCCCAGCATTTT. Amino acid sequence: CASSLGTGHSNQPQHF.